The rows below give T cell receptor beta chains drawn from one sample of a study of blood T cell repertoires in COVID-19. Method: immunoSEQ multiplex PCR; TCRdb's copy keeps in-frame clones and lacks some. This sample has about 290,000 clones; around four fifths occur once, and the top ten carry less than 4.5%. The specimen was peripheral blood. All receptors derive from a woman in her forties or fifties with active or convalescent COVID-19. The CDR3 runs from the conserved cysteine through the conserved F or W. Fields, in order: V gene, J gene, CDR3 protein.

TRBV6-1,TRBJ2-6,CASSDRRDRGGANVLTF
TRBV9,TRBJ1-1,CASSVGQGNTEAFF
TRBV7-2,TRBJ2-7,CASSPSGIKTYEQYF
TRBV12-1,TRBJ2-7,CASSFAISASGDYEQYF
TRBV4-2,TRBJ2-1,CASSPGQGDYNEQFF
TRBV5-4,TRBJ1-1,CASSLTGGITEAFF
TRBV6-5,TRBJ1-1,CASSWGVGTEAFF
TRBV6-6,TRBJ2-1,CASSLTRLAGIYNEQFF
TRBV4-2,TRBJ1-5,CASSQEVAGLYISTQHF
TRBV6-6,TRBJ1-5,CASRAGGYGNQPQHF
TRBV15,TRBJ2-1,CATSRITGTSNNEQFF
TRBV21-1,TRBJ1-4,CASGPVETGESEKLFF
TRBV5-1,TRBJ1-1,CASSVRSGGNTEAFF
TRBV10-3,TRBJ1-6,CAISGTRQANSPLHF
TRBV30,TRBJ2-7,CAWSGLYEQYF
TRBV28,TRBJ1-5,CASRITGNQPQHF
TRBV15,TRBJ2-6,CATSRVGTGVDVLTF
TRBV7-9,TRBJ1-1,CASSLVAGNAEAFF
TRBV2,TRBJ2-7,CASSELAGYEQYF
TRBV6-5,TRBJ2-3,CASSRDIDQRDTQYF
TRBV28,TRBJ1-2,CASGDRGYGYTF
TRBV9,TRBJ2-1,CASTNSPPSGRESSYNEQFF
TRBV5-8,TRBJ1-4,CASSSYRGAEKLFF
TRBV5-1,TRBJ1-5,CASSLRTGVQPQHF
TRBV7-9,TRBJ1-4,CASSLQGAREKLFF
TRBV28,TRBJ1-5,CASSLMQGAPLPGNQPQHF
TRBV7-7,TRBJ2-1,CASSPGTSGGKEQFF
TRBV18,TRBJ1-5,CASSHDGINQPQHF
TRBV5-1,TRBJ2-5,CASSKGRGLGQETQYF
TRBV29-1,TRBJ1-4,CSVEGSNEKLFF
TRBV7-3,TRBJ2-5,CASSRAGTGFETQYF
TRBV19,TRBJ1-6,CASYSGINHSPLHF
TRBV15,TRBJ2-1,CATTAASGVMPYNEQFF
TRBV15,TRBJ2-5,CATSRDMETQYF
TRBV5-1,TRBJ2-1,CASSLETGAYNEQFF
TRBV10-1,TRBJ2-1,CASSEPGLPPVPEFF
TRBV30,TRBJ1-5,CAWSASGGGQPQHF
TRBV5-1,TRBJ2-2,CASSLTGGPGTGELFF
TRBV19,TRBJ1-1,CASSTQTRNTEAFF
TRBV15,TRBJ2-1,CATSRAQYNEQFF
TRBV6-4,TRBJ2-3,CASSEGEGADTQYF
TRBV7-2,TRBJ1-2,CASSIRTAINYGYTF